Listed below are T cell receptor beta chains from one sample, sequenced in a study of blood T cell repertoires in COVID-19. Using immunoSEQ multiplex PCR, the repertoire was profiled, and TCRdb retains in-frame clones only, with some absent. The sample contains about 75,000 clones, approximately 90% of which appear only once. The material sequenced was peripheral blood. These receptors were collected from a woman between 45 and 65 years old with acute or convalescent COVID-19. The CDR3 runs from the conserved cysteine through the conserved F or W. The D gene is left open where the match is weak. Size tells how often a clone was seen (once, few, many) or the class of an expanded clone, and some rows leave it out.

J: TRBJ1-6
V: TRBV3-1/TRBV3-2
size: .
D: .
length: 12
CDR3: CASSQVNSPLHF
DNA: TGTGCCAGCAGCCAAGTAAATTCACCCCTCCACTTT

J: TRBJ1-3
V: TRBV28
size: .
D: TRBD1
length: 12
CDR3: CASGTAGNTIYF
DNA: TGTGCCAGCGGGACAGCTGGAAACACCATATATTTT

J: TRBJ2-3
V: TRBV25-1
size: .
D: TRBD1
length: 14
CDR3: CASSVGTVTDTQYF
DNA: TGTGCCAGCAGTGTCGGGACAGTCACAGATACGCAGTATTTT

J: TRBJ1-5
V: TRBV5-1
size: once
D: TRBD1
length: 14
CDR3: CASSLAGTGSPQHF
DNA: TGCGCCAGCAGCTTGGCCGGGACAGGGTCCCCCCAGCATTTT

J: TRBJ2-3
V: TRBV6-4
size: .
D: TRBD2
length: 14
CDR3: CASKAGGRTDTQYF
DNA: TGTGCCAGCAAGGCGGGGGGACGCACAGATACGCAGTATTTT

J: TRBJ2-1
V: TRBV7-2
size: .
D: .
length: 12
CDR3: CASSSNRLWEFF
DNA: TGTGCCAGCAGCTCAAATAGACTCTGGGAGTTCTTC

J: TRBJ1-1
V: TRBV10-3
size: .
D: .
length: 17
CDR3: CAISAALPGALGTEAFF
DNA: TGTGCCATCAGTGCCGCTCTTCCGGGAGCTTTGGGAACTGAAGCTTTCTTT

J: TRBJ2-1
V: TRBV9
size: .
D: .
length: 15
CDR3: CASSVEGSGYNEQFF
DNA: TGTGCCAGCAGCGTAGAAGGTAGCGGATACAATGAGCAGTTCTTC

J: TRBJ2-7
V: TRBV11-2
size: .
D: .
length: 12
CDR3: CASSRLAGVQYF
DNA: TGTGCCAGCAGCCGTCTGGCCGGAGTGCAGTACTTC

J: TRBJ1-3
V: TRBV6-5
size: once
D: TRBD1
length: 14
CDR3: CASSVTGAGNTIYF
DNA: TGTGCCAGCAGCGTGACAGGGGCTGGAAACACCATATATTTT

J: TRBJ1-2
V: TRBV5-6
size: .
D: .
length: 15
CDR3: CASSFRDTANYGYTF
DNA: TGTGCCAGCAGCTTCCGGGACACAGCTAACTATGGCTACACCTTC

J: TRBJ2-5
V: TRBV5-1
size: .
D: .
length: 14
CDR3: CASSLKSEQETQYF
DNA: TGCGCCAGCAGCTTGAAGTCAGAACAAGAGACCCAGTACTTC

J: TRBJ1-1
V: TRBV28
size: .
D: TRBD1
length: 14
CDR3: CASRTGGGRTEAFF
DNA: TGTGCCAGCAGAACAGGGGGAGGGAGAACTGAAGCTTTCTTT

J: TRBJ1-6
V: TRBV9
size: .
D: TRBD1
length: 15
CDR3: CASSVGTGDNSPLHF
DNA: TGTGCCAGCAGCGTAGGGACAGGGGATAATTCACCCCTCCACTTT